This TCR beta chain was sequenced for a study of blood T cell repertoires in COVID-19. Method: immunoSEQ multiplex PCR; TCRdb's copy keeps in-frame clones and lacks some. The data show 200,000 or so clones, around 90% seen once. The CDR3 sequence is 16 residues long. CDR1 SGDLS and CDR2 YYNGEE come from the germline V gene. V was trimmed by 4 bases and J by 6 bases, leaving 22 bases between them. Individuals drawn from 24 US areas were about 18 to 95 years old. This rearrangement joins TRBV9 to TRBJ1-2; no definite D call. Material: PBMCs or T cells enriched from blood (not recorded which). The receptor's source is a woman between 25 and 40 years old who had been exposed to COVID-19. The CDR3 spells CASSPGPAGYIDGYTF. CDR3 DNA: TGTGCCAGCAGCCCGGGCCCCGCGGGTTACATCGATGGCTACACCTTC.